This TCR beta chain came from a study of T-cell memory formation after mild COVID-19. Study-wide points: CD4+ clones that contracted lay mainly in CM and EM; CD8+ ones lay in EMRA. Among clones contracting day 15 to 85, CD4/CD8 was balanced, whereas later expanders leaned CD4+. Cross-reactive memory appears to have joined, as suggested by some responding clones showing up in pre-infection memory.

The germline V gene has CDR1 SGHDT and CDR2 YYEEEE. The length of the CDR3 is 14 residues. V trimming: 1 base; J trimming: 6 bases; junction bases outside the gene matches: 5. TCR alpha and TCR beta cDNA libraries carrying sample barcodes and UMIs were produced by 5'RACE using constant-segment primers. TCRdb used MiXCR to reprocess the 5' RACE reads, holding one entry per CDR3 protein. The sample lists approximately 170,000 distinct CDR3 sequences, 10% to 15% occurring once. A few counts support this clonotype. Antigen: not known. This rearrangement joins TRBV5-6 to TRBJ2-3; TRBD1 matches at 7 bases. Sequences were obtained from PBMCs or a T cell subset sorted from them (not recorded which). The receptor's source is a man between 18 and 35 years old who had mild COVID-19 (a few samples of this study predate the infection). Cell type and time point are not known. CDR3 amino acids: CASSLTGVDDTQYF. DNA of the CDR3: TGTGCCAGCAGCTTGACAGGGGTTGATGATACGCAGTATTTT.